The 10 T cell receptor beta chains given below trace back to one sample, sequenced in a study of blood T cell repertoires in COVID-19. Produced via immunoSEQ multiplex PCR; TCRdb's table is partial and in-frame only. The sample has around 300,000 clones; approximately 89% are singletons. The source material was PBMCs or T cells enriched from blood (not recorded which). Receptors originate from a woman aged 25 to 45 who had recovered from COVID-19.

J is TRBJ2-7 and V is TRBV3-1 (or the pseudogene TRBV3-2), with 7 bases matching TRBD2. There are 17 residues in the CDR3. The V gene's germline CDR1 is LGHDT and CDR2 YNNKEL (reference sequence). J was trimmed by 2 bases and V by 4 bases; bases with no gene match: 14. The DNA for the CDR3 is TGTGCCAGCAGCCTAACCTACTTAGCGGGTAAAACCTACGAGCAGTACTTC. It yields the protein CASSLTYLAGKTYEQYF.

This chain connects TRBV6-5 to TRBJ1-1; 8 bases fit TRBD1. Losses at the gene ends were 2 bases for V and 4 bases for J; bases not matched to a gene: 6. The CDR3 is made up of 15 amino acids. Germline assignment: CDR1 MNHEY and CDR2 SVGAGI. CDR3 in amino acids: CASSYQTGAGTEAFF. The CDR3 DNA reads as TGTGCCAGCAGTTACCAGACAGGGGCAGGCACTGAAGCTTTCTTT.

The chain combines TRBV6-5 with TRBJ1-1; no clear D gene. The CDR3 length is 16 residues. Trimming removed 0 bases from V and 5 bases from J, with 16 bases in between. Germline V gene sequence: CDR1 MNHEY, CDR2 SVGAGI. CDR3 sequence reads: CASSYSEVFGVTEAFF. The DNA for the CDR3 is TGTGCCAGCAGTTACTCGGAGGTATTTGGGGTTACTGAAGCTTTCTTT.

This chain joins TRBV29-1 and TRBJ1-1, with a tentative D call TRBD1 (5 bases). CDR3 length equals 11 residues. The V and J ends lost 4 bases and 11 bases respectively, with 14 bases between them. Germline V lookup: CDR1 SQVTM, CDR2 ANQGSEA. CDR3 sequence (DNA): TGCAGCGTTGTTCCCTCAGGGCAGGCTTTCTTT. The encoded protein is CSVVPSGQAFF.

V gene TRBV20-1 combines with J gene TRBJ2-7; 8 bases line up with TRBD1. The CDR3 runs to 16 residues. CDR1 and CDR2 from the germline V gene are DFQATT and SNEGSKA (reference sequence). V was clipped by 3 bases and J by 3 bases; unmatched bases: 13. Written as DNA, the CDR3 is TGCAGTGCTAGTCAGGGGTGGGGACAGGAGATCTACGAGCAGTACTTC. Translation: CSASQGWGQEIYEQYF.

The chain combines TRBV6-5 with TRBJ2-7; 8 bases line up with TRBD2. Germline CDR1 reads MNHEY; CDR2 reads SVGAGI. This CDR3 has 15 amino acids. J lost 3 bases, V lost 7 bases, and 11 bases had no gene match. CDR3 loop: CASTAREGSYYEQYF. DNA for the CDR3: TGTGCCAGCACCGCCCGGGAGGGATCTTACTACGAGCAGTACTTC.

The DNA for the CDR3 is TGTGCCAGTAGGCCGGGACAGGGGATCTACGAGCAGTACTTC. Protein product: CASRPGQGIYEQYF. The chain couples TRBV19 to TRBJ2-7, with TRBD1 matching over 10 bases. Germline loops: CDR1 LNHDA, CDR2 SQIVND (reference sequence). Unmatched junction bases numbered 5, after V lost 6 bases and J lost 3 bases. CDR3 size: 14 residues.

V and J are TRBV5-4 and TRBJ2-5; TRBD1 matches at 11 bases. Germline V gives CDR1 SGHNT, CDR2 YYREEE (reference sequence). This CDR3 region has 15 residues. V shed 5 bases and J 5 bases; nucleotides not matched to a gene: 8. In DNA form, the CDR3 reads TGTGCCAGCAGTGGAAGGACAGGGGGCGGTGAGACCCAGTACTTC. It is translated as CASSGRTGGGETQYF.

J is TRBJ2-7 and V is TRBV9; TRBD2 agrees at 7 bases. There are 15 residues in the CDR3. Germline CDR1 SGDLS, CDR2 YYNGEE. V was clipped by 0 bases and J by 4 bases; unmatched bases: 7. CDR3 amino acids: CASSVDPAGTYEQYF. DNA of the CDR3: TGTGCCAGCAGCGTAGATCCAGCGGGGACTTACGAGCAGTACTTC.

CDR3 amino acids: CASSQEYPGGGEAFF. In DNA form, the CDR3 reads TGCGCCAGCAGCCAAGAATACCCCGGGGGGGGTGAAGCTTTCTTT. The gene calls are TRBV4-3 and TRBJ1-1, with a possible D match to TRBD1 (5 bases). V lost 0 bases, J lost 7 bases, and 15 bases lay in between. Germline V CDR1 and CDR2: LGHNA, YSLEER. The length of the CDR3 is 15 residues.